This is a list of T cell receptor beta chains from one sample in a study of blood T cell repertoires in COVID-19. Method: immunoSEQ multiplex PCR; TCRdb's copy keeps in-frame clones and lacks some. The sample yields under 200,000 clones, roughly nine tenths seen once. Input material: peripheral blood. All receptors derive from a woman older than 75 in a cohort sampled during active or convalescent COVID-19. CDR3s include the opening cysteine and the closing phenylalanine or tryptophan. The order of the fields is clone size, D gene, V gene, J gene, CDR3 protein, CDR3 DNA. D genes are given only for firm matches. For some rows the clone size is stated as once, few or many, or as a class when expanded; others skip it.

>.|.|TRBV19|TRBJ2-5
CASSISLRQETQYF
TGTGCCAGTAGTATATCGCTCAGGCAAGAGACCCAGTACTTC
>few|.|TRBV5-1|TRBJ2-5
CASSPETGEETQYF
TGCGCCAGCAGCCCGGAGACAGGCGAAGAGACCCAGTACTTC
>few|.|TRBV15|TRBJ2-2
CATSRDYQVGELFF
TGTGCCACCAGCAGAGATTATCAGGTCGGGGAGCTGTTTTTT
>once|TRBD1|TRBV15|TRBJ2-3
CATSRETPLRGPGTDTQYF
TGTGCCACCAGCAGAGAGACTCCTTTAAGGGGGCCTGGCACAGATACGCAGTATTTT
>.|TRBD1|TRBV2|TRBJ1-6
CASSEGPRGQRNSPLHF
TGTGCCAGCAGTGAAGGGCCTAGGGGACAGAGAAATTCACCCCTCCACTTT
>.|.|TRBV11-2|TRBJ2-7
CASLTGTEGEQYF
TGTGCCAGCTTAACCGGGACTGAGGGCGAGCAGTACTTC
>.|TRBD1|TRBV10-3|TRBJ1-4
CAISESAGTETNEKLFF
TGTGCCATCAGTGAGTCGGCCGGGACAGAAACTAATGAAAAACTGTTTTTT
>few|.|TRBV10-2|TRBJ1-6
CASSDRDDSPLHF
TGCGCCAGCAGTGACAGGGATGATTCACCCCTCCACTTT
>.|.|TRBV2|TRBJ1-1
CASSQGEGTEAFF
TGTGCCAGCAGTCAAGGGGAGGGCACTGAAGCTTTCTTT
>.|TRBD1|TRBV9|TRBJ2-2
CASSAGQGPTGELFF
TGTGCCAGCAGCGCAGGACAGGGACCCACCGGGGAGCTGTTTTTT
>.|.|TRBV24-1|TRBJ2-1
CATSDPTRRAYNEQFF
TGTGCCACCAGTGACCCGACTAGGAGGGCCTACAATGAGCAGTTCTTC
>once|TRBD1|TRBV18|TRBJ1-2
CASKTGTGDALGGYTF
TGTGCCAGCAAAACGGGGACAGGGGACGCCTTGGGAGGCTACACCTTC
>.|TRBD2|TRBV5-4|TRBJ2-1
CASSLSASGSYNEQFF
TGTGCCAGCAGCCTATCCGCTAGCGGGAGTTACAATGAGCAGTTCTTC
>.|.|TRBV28|TRBJ1-5
CASRRGQPQHF
TGTGCCTCAAGACGGGGGCAGCCCCAGCATTTT
>.|TRBD1|TRBV4-1|TRBJ2-7
CASSQRYGQGFYEQYF
TGCGCCAGCAGCCAACGCTACGGACAGGGATTCTACGAGCAGTACTTC
>.|.|TRBV28|TRBJ1-1
CASSQVAGTGEAFF
TGTGCCAGCAGTCAAGTCGCGGGTACGGGTGAAGCTTTCTTT
>.|TRBD1|TRBV9|TRBJ2-5
CASSFPTGGMETQYF
TGTGCCAGCAGCTTCCCAACAGGGGGTATGGAGACCCAGTACTTC
>.|TRBD1|TRBV5-1|TRBJ2-3
CASSLGQGASVREMPVVGADTQYF
TGCGCCAGCAGCTTGGGACAGGGGGCATCGGTCCGCGAGATGCCCGTTGTGGGGGCAGATACGCAGTATTTT
>.|.|TRBV19|TRBJ1-5
CASSEGKNQPQHF
TGTGCCAGTAGCGAGGGTAAAAATCAGCCCCAGCATTTT
>.|TRBD1|TRBV25-1|TRBJ1-1
CASRQGSTEAFF
TGTGCCAGCCGACAGGGGAGTACTGAAGCTTTCTTT
>.|TRBD1|TRBV12-3/TRBV12-4|TRBJ1-1
CASSLDRDTEAFF
TGTGCCAGCAGCTTGGACAGGGACACTGAAGCTTTCTTT
>.|TRBD1|TRBV6-5|TRBJ1-1
CASSYVRGRSAFF
TGTGCCAGCAGTTACGTCAGGGGGCGATCGGCTTTCTTT
>.|TRBD1|TRBV9|TRBJ1-2
CASSATGGSGYTF
TGTGCCAGCAGCGCGACAGGGGGATCGGGCTACACCTTC
>.|TRBD1|TRBV5-1|TRBJ1-1
CASSQGGGLNTEAFF
TGCGCCAGCAGTCAGGGGGGCGGCCTGAACACTGAAGCTTTCTTT
>once|TRBD1|TRBV30|TRBJ1-6
CAWSPDRANNSPLHF
TGTGCCTGGAGTCCGGACAGGGCCAATAATTCACCCCTCCACTTT
>.|.|TRBV18|TRBJ1-3
CASSPRPTGYSGNTIYF
TGTGCCAGCTCACCCCGACCGACAGGATACTCTGGAAACACCATATATTTT
>.|TRBD2|TRBV6-4|TRBJ2-3
CASKGTSGGASSTDTQYF
TGTGCCAGCAAGGGGACTAGCGGGGGGGCTTCGAGCACAGATACGCAGTATTTT
>.|.|TRBV27|TRBJ1-5
CASSLSGLAVQPQHF
TGTGCCAGCAGTTTATCTGGCTTGGCGGTCCAGCCCCAGCATTTT
>.|.|TRBV7-9|TRBJ1-1
CASSPHRQESTEAFF
TGTGCCAGCAGCCCCCACCGACAGGAGAGCACTGAAGCTTTCTTT
>.|.|TRBV6-5|TRBJ2-7
CASSRGTGNLYEQYF
TGTGCCAGCAGTAGGGGTACAGGAAACCTCTACGAGCAGTACTTC
>.|.|TRBV28|TRBJ1-2
CASSLSTGQRGYTF
TGTGCCAGCAGTTTGTCCACAGGACAACGCGGCTACACCTTC
>.|.|TRBV5-1|TRBJ1-1
CASSSEGGYAFF
TGCGCCAGCAGCTCCGAGGGGGGGTATGCTTTCTTT
>.|.|TRBV5-1|TRBJ1-3
CASSLAGTLYGNTIYF
TGCGCCAGCAGCTTGGCCGGGACTTTATACGGAAACACCATATATTTT
>.|.|TRBV7-2|TRBJ1-5
CASSLGFQGQPQHF
TGTGCCAGCAGCTTGGGCTTTCAGGGCCAGCCCCAGCATTTT
>.|.|TRBV10-1|TRBJ1-4
CASSDRQGGEKLFF
TGCGCCAGCAGTGACCGCCAGGGAGGAGAAAAACTGTTTTTT
>.|.|TRBV6-5|TRBJ1-2
CASSYAGQIYGYTF
TGTGCCAGCAGTTACGCCGGACAGATCTATGGCTACACCTTC
>.|TRBD1|TRBV29-1|TRBJ2-7
CSGTGSYEQYF
TGCAGCGGGACAGGTTCCTACGAGCAGTACTTC